The rows below give T cell receptor beta chains drawn from one sample of a study of CD8 T cells in Susac syndrome. TCRdb reprocessed the immunoSEQ multiplex PCR reads with MiXCR, giving one entry per CDR3 protein. The sample shows 150,000 to 200,000 distinct CDR3 sequences, 90% to 96% of them seen only once. Sequencing input: CD4+ T cells from PBMCs. These receptors all come from a human donor with multiple sclerosis. Both conserved end residues are part of each CDR3. A D gene is named only where the DNA matches it firmly. For some rows the clone size is stated as once, few or many, or as a class when expanded; others skip it.

>TRBV20-1|once|TRBD1|TRBJ1-3
CSASDRGSGNTIYF
TGCAGTGCTAGCGACAGGGGGTCTGGAAACACCATATATTTT
>TRBV7-3|NA|TRBD2|TRBJ2-3
CASSLRGWTSGSADTQYF
TGTGCCAGCAGCTTAAGAGGTTGGACTAGCGGGAGCGCGGATACGCAGTATTTT
>TRBV2|NA|NA|TRBJ2-7
CASARDYEQYF
TGTGCCAGCGCCCGGGACTACGAGCAGTACTTC
>TRBV3-1|NA|NA|TRBJ2-2
CASSHGGGITGELFF
TGTGCCAGCAGCCACGGGGGCGGTATCACCGGGGAGCTGTTTTTT
>TRBV18|NA|TRBD1|TRBJ1-6
CASSPRGRGGSSPLHF
TGTGCCAGCTCACCCCGCGGGAGAGGGGGCAGTTCACCCCTCCACTTT
>TRBV10-3|NA|NA|TRBJ1-2
CAISETGINYGYTF
TGTGCCATCAGTGAGACAGGGATTAACTATGGCTACACCTTC
>TRBV20-1|NA|NA|TRBJ2-3
CSAREGTTDTQYF
TGCAGTGCTAGGGAGGGGACCACAGATACGCAGTATTTT
>TRBV30|NA|NA|TRBJ2-4
CAWTTLLEPRGIQYF
TGTGCCTGGACCACCCTACTTGAACCTCGGGGCATTCAGTACTTC
>TRBV30|NA|NA|TRBJ2-7
CACSNRATYEQYF
TGTGCCTGCTCCAACAGGGCCACCTACGAGCAGTACTTC
>TRBV7-2|NA|NA|TRBJ2-5
CASSFYQETQYF
TGTGCCAGCAGTTTTTACCAGGAGACCCAGTACTTC
>TRBV25-1|once|NA|TRBJ2-5
CASSEGAGREQETQYF
TGTGCCAGCAGTGAAGGTGCGGGGCGGGAACAGGAGACCCAGTACTTC
>TRBV9|NA|TRBD2|TRBJ2-3
CASSTLAGASDTQYF
TGTGCCAGCAGCACCTTAGCGGGGGCCTCAGATACGCAGTATTTT
>TRBV7-9|NA|NA|TRBJ2-1
CASSLSGLSNEQFF
TGTGCCAGCAGCTTAAGTGGACTCTCCAATGAGCAGTTCTTC
>TRBV15|once|NA|TRBJ2-3
CATSRDPSFTDTQYF
TGTGCCACCAGCAGAGATCCCAGCTTCACAGATACGCAGTATTTT
>TRBV7-2|few|TRBD2|TRBJ2-5
CASRRGTQETQYF
TGTGCCAGCCGGCGGGGGACCCAAGAGACCCAGTACTTC
>TRBV20-1|NA|NA|TRBJ2-5
CSAGERRQETQYF
TGCAGTGCTGGGGAAAGAAGACAAGAGACCCAGTACTTC
>TRBV12-3/TRBV12-4|NA|TRBD2|TRBJ2-1
CASSPGTSGGNEQFF
TGTGCCAGCAGTCCTGGGACTAGCGGGGGCAATGAGCAGTTCTTC
>TRBV29-1|few|NA|TRBJ2-1
CSVCTSSYNEQFF
TGCAGCGTTTGTACCAGCTCCTACAATGAGCAGTTCTTC
>TRBV24-1|NA|NA|TRBJ2-2
CATSPGSGWTQNTGELFF
TGTGCCACCAGTCCGGGCTCGGGCTGGACACAGAACACCGGGGAGCTGTTTTTT
>TRBV7-2|NA|NA|TRBJ1-6
CASSLAHLNSPLHF
TGTGCCAGCAGCTTAGCACACCTTAATTCACCCCTCCACTTT
>TRBV6-2/TRBV6-3|NA|NA|TRBJ2-2
CASRGQFGELFF
TGTGCCAGCAGGGGCCAATTCGGGGAGCTGTTTTTT
>TRBV29-1|NA|NA|TRBJ2-3
CSVVWTDTQYF
TGCAGCGTTGTATGGACAGATACGCAGTATTTT
>TRBV5-1|NA|NA|TRBJ2-3
CASSLVAGYTDTQYF
TGCGCCAGCAGCTTGGTGGCCGGGTACACAGATACGCAGTATTTT
>TRBV29-1|NA|TRBD1|TRBJ2-2
CSVLSGTGAGELFF
TGCAGCGTATTATCCGGGACAGGGGCCGGGGAGCTGTTTTTT
>TRBV7-9|NA|NA|TRBJ1-6
CASSQQGFALHF
TGTGCCAGCAGCCAACAGGGTTTTGCCCTCCACTTT
>TRBV29-1|NA|TRBD1|TRBJ2-1
CSVDLTGVYNEQFF
TGCAGCGTTGATTTGACAGGGGTTTACAATGAGCAGTTCTTC
>TRBV6-5|NA|NA|TRBJ2-2
CASSYFWENTGELFF
TGTGCCAGCAGTTACTTTTGGGAGAACACCGGGGAGCTGTTTTTT
>TRBV30|NA|NA|TRBJ1-2
CAWSVSGRGYTF
TGTGCCTGGAGTGTGTCGGGCCGTGGCTACACCTTC
>TRBV5-1|once|NA|TRBJ2-7
CASSLVPGAGLYEQYF
TGCGCCAGCAGCTTGGTCCCGGGGGCAGGACTCTACGAGCAGTACTTC
>TRBV7-9|NA|TRBD2|TRBJ2-5
CASSLLRGLAGDQETQYF
TGTGCCAGCAGCTTACTCCGGGGACTAGCGGGGGACCAAGAGACCCAGTACTTC
>TRBV12-3/TRBV12-4|NA|NA|TRBJ2-7
CASSFGGYEQYF
TGTGCCAGCAGTTTTGGCGGCTACGAGCAGTACTTC
>TRBV11-2|NA|NA|TRBJ2-5
CASSPSDSVNF
TGTGCCAGCAGCCCGTCAGACTCCGTCAACTTC